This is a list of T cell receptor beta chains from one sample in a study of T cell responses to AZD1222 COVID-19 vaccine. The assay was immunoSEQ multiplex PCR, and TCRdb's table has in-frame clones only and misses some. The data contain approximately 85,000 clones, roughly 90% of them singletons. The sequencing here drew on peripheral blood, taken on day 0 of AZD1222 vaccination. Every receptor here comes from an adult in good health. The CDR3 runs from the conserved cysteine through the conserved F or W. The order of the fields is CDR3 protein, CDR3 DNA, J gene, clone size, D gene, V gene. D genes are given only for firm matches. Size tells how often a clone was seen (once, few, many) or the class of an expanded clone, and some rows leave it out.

CDR3aa: CASRSDENNEQFF
CDR3nt: TGTGCCAGCAGAAGCGATGAGAACAATGAGCAGTTCTTC
j_gene: TRBJ2-1
abundance: NA
d_gene: NA
v_gene: TRBV6-5

CDR3aa: CASSRAADYGYTF
CDR3nt: TGTGCCAGCAGCCGCGCGGCAGACTATGGCTACACCTTC
j_gene: TRBJ1-2
abundance: NA
d_gene: NA
v_gene: TRBV11-2

CDR3aa: CASSLDPPGENGEKLFF
CDR3nt: TGTGCCAGCAGCTTAGACCCCCCAGGGGAAAACGGTGAAAAACTGTTTTTT
j_gene: TRBJ1-4
abundance: NA
d_gene: NA
v_gene: TRBV7-6

CDR3aa: CASSARAAVYGYTF
CDR3nt: TGTGCCAGCAGCGCCCGTGCGGCAGTCTATGGCTACACCTTC
j_gene: TRBJ1-2
abundance: NA
d_gene: NA
v_gene: TRBV21-1

CDR3aa: CASSYSWQPNTEAFF
CDR3nt: TGTGCCAGCAGTTACTCTTGGCAGCCGAACACTGAAGCTTTCTTT
j_gene: TRBJ1-1
abundance: once
d_gene: NA
v_gene: TRBV6-5

CDR3aa: CASSEAGGQFF
CDR3nt: TGTGCCAGCAGTGAAGCGGGAGGGCAGTTCTTC
j_gene: TRBJ2-1
abundance: NA
d_gene: NA
v_gene: TRBV6-1

CDR3aa: CASSQGIAYEQYF
CDR3nt: TGTGCCAGCAGCCAAGGGATCGCCTACGAGCAGTACTTC
j_gene: TRBJ2-7
abundance: NA
d_gene: NA
v_gene: TRBV3-1/TRBV3-2

CDR3aa: CATSRGAGISYYGYTF
CDR3nt: TGTGCCACCAGCAGAGGAGCCGGGATTTCTTACTATGGCTACACCTTC
j_gene: TRBJ1-2
abundance: NA
d_gene: NA
v_gene: TRBV15

CDR3aa: CATSDFIPGARGDTQYF
CDR3nt: TGTGCCACCAGTGATTTTATCCCAGGGGCCCGGGGAGATACGCAGTATTTT
j_gene: TRBJ2-3
abundance: NA
d_gene: NA
v_gene: TRBV24-1

CDR3aa: CASARQSYEQYF
CDR3nt: TGTGCCAGCGCCCGACAGTCCTACGAGCAGTACTTC
j_gene: TRBJ2-7
abundance: NA
d_gene: NA
v_gene: TRBV18

CDR3aa: CASSLDRRNEQFF
CDR3nt: TGTGCCAGCAGCCTGGACAGGCGGAATGAGCAGTTCTTC
j_gene: TRBJ2-1
abundance: NA
d_gene: TRBD1
v_gene: TRBV12-3/TRBV12-4

CDR3aa: CASSWYRNEQFF
CDR3nt: TGTGCCAGCAGTTGGTATCGGAATGAGCAGTTCTTC
j_gene: TRBJ2-1
abundance: NA
d_gene: NA
v_gene: TRBV28

CDR3aa: CASTPGAGGNQPQHF
CDR3nt: TGTGCCAGCACCCCTGGGGCAGGGGGCAATCAGCCCCAGCATTTT
j_gene: TRBJ1-5
abundance: NA
d_gene: NA
v_gene: TRBV6-5

CDR3aa: CSASDKREQFF
CDR3nt: TGCAGTGCTAGCGACAAAAGGGAGCAGTTCTTC
j_gene: TRBJ2-1
abundance: NA
d_gene: NA
v_gene: TRBV20-1

CDR3aa: CATSRETGGAYGYTF
CDR3nt: TGTGCCACCAGCAGGGAAACAGGGGGCGCCTATGGCTACACCTTC
j_gene: TRBJ1-2
abundance: once
d_gene: TRBD1
v_gene: TRBV15

CDR3aa: CSATRGNEQFF
CDR3nt: TGCAGTGCAACCCGGGGGAATGAGCAGTTCTTC
j_gene: TRBJ2-1
abundance: NA
d_gene: NA
v_gene: TRBV20-1

CDR3aa: CASSLEQVNSPLHF
CDR3nt: TGTGCCAGCAGCTTAGAACAGGTTAATTCACCCCTCCACTTT
j_gene: TRBJ1-6
abundance: NA
d_gene: NA
v_gene: TRBV7-9

CDR3aa: CASRPRGGRQGVGEQYF
CDR3nt: TGTGCCAGCAGACCCAGGGGGGGGAGACAGGGAGTGGGCGAGCAGTACTTC
j_gene: TRBJ2-7
abundance: NA
d_gene: NA
v_gene: TRBV28

CDR3aa: CASSSTQGRGNTIYF
CDR3nt: TGTGCCAGCAGCTCCACCCAGGGGAGAGGAAACACCATATATTTT
j_gene: TRBJ1-3
abundance: few
d_gene: NA
v_gene: TRBV7-9

CDR3aa: CAIGGTSGNSDTQYF
CDR3nt: TGTGCCATCGGGGGGACTAGCGGGAACTCAGATACGCAGTATTTT
j_gene: TRBJ2-3
abundance: NA
d_gene: TRBD2
v_gene: TRBV10-3

CDR3aa: CSVDGGLYGYTF
CDR3nt: TGCAGCGTTGATGGCGGCTTGTATGGCTACACCTTC
j_gene: TRBJ1-2
abundance: NA
d_gene: NA
v_gene: TRBV29-1

CDR3aa: CASRRFGTSFNEQFF
CDR3nt: TGTGCCAGCAGGAGATTCGGGACTAGCTTCAATGAGCAGTTCTTC
j_gene: TRBJ2-1
abundance: few
d_gene: TRBD2
v_gene: TRBV6-5

CDR3aa: CATGRDYEQYF
CDR3nt: TGTGCCACTGGACGGGACTACGAGCAGTACTTC
j_gene: TRBJ2-7
abundance: once
d_gene: NA
v_gene: TRBV28

CDR3aa: CASSSQGGAGNEQFF
CDR3nt: TGTGCCAGCAGCTCCCAGGGGGGGGCGGGAAATGAGCAGTTCTTC
j_gene: TRBJ2-1
abundance: NA
d_gene: NA
v_gene: TRBV7-3

CDR3aa: CASSVGDGQGAGGNTIYF
CDR3nt: TGTGCCAGCAGCGTAGGCGATGGACAGGGGGCAGGAGGAAACACCATATATTTT
j_gene: TRBJ1-3
abundance: NA
d_gene: TRBD1
v_gene: TRBV9

CDR3aa: CASSSHSGQGSYNEQFF
CDR3nt: TGCGCCAGCAGCTCCCACTCGGGACAGGGGTCCTACAATGAGCAGTTCTTC
j_gene: TRBJ2-1
abundance: NA
d_gene: TRBD1
v_gene: TRBV5-1

CDR3aa: CASSGQGASSYNSPLHF
CDR3nt: TGTGCCAGCAGTGGGCAGGGGGCGAGCTCCTATAATTCACCCCTCCACTTT
j_gene: TRBJ1-6
abundance: NA
d_gene: TRBD1
v_gene: TRBV2

CDR3aa: CASSPRTVANHEQYF
CDR3nt: TGTGCCAGCAGCCCGCGGACAGTCGCGAACCACGAGCAGTACTTC
j_gene: TRBJ2-7
abundance: NA
d_gene: NA
v_gene: TRBV9

CDR3aa: CASSQDVGQGAGNTIYF
CDR3nt: TGCGCCAGCAGCCAAGATGTGGGCCAGGGGGCTGGAAACACCATATATTTT
j_gene: TRBJ1-3
abundance: NA
d_gene: TRBD1
v_gene: TRBV4-3

CDR3aa: CASSQYRGGYTF
CDR3nt: TGCGCCAGCAGTCAATACAGGGGTGGCTACACCTTC
j_gene: TRBJ1-2
abundance: NA
d_gene: TRBD1
v_gene: TRBV23-1